The 5 T cell receptor beta chains in this list originate from one sample, sequenced in a study of blood T cell repertoires in COVID-19. Here immunoSEQ multiplex PCR was the method, and the copy in TCRdb shows in-frame clones only, minus some. The data contain about 180,000 clones, about 80% of them singletons. Material: PBMCs or T cells enriched from blood (not recorded which). All receptors come from a man aged 55-75 years who had been exposed to COVID-19.

The CDR3 here is CASSPDRAGAFF. In DNA form, the CDR3 reads TGTGCCAGCAGTCCCGACAGGGCTGGAGCTTTCTTT. This sequence joins TRBV6-5 and TRBJ1-1; TRBD1 matches at 7 bases. The V segment lost 5 bases and the J segment 10 bases; nucleotides outside the gene matches: 7. The CDR3 is 12 residues long. CDR1 and CDR2 from the germline V gene are MNHEY and SVGAGI.

The chain recombines TRBV28 with TRBJ2-2, with TRBD2 matching over 8 bases. The CDR3 covers 13 residues. Germline trimming cut 4 bases from V and 6 bases from J; bases unmatched to any gene: 1. CDR1 is MDHEN, CDR2 SYDVKM, per germline. CDR3 sequence reads: CASSYSGAGELFF. CDR3 in DNA: TGTGCCAGCAGTTATAGCGGGGCCGGGGAGCTGTTTTTT.

CDR3 residues: CASSLTGRTYEQYF. In DNA form, the CDR3 reads TGTGCCAGCAGTTTAACCGGGAGGACCTACGAGCAGTACTTC. V is TRBV28 and J is TRBJ2-7; 7 bases are shared with TRBD2. After removal of 2 bases from V and 2 bases from J, the junction contained 3 bases not matched to a gene. Germline CDR1 MDHEN, CDR2 SYDVKM. This CDR3 is built from 14 residues.

This clone has just a few counts. The chain combines TRBV7-2 with TRBJ2-1; 12 bases match TRBD2. CDR1 is SGHTA and CDR2 is FQGNSA in the germline V gene. Unmatched junction bases numbered 10, after V lost 1 base and J lost 6 bases. The CDR3 has 18 amino acids. CDR3 bases: TGTGCCAGCAGCTTAGTGTCCGCTAGCGGGAGGGCCGTCAATGAGCAGTTCTTC. Residues: CASSLVSASGRAVNEQFF.

The chain uses TRBV6-5 and TRBJ2-3; D is uncertain. Trimming stripped 0 bases from V and 4 bases from J, with 8 bases between. The CDR3 is made up of 14 amino acids. In germline, CDR1 is MNHEY, CDR2 SVGAGI. This CDR3 reads CASSYSGQADTQYF. Written as DNA, the CDR3 is TGTGCCAGCAGTTACTCGGGTCAGGCAGATACGCAGTATTTT.